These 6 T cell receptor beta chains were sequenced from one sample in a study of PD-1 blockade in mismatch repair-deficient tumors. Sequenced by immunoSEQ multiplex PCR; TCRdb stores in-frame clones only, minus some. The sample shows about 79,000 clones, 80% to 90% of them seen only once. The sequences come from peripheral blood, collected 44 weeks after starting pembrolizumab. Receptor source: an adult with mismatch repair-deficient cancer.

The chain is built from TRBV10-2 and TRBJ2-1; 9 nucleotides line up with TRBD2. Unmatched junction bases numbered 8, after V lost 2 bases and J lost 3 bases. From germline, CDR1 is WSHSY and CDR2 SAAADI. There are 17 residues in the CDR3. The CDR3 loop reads CASSEEEWRGGYNEQFF. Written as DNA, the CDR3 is TGCGCCAGCAGTGAGGAAGAATGGCGGGGGGGCTACAATGAGCAGTTCTTC.

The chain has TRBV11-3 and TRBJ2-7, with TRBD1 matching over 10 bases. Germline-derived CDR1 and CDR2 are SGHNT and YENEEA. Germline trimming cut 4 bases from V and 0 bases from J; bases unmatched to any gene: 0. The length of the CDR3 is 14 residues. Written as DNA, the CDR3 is TGTGCCAGCAGCTGGACAGGGGGCTCCTACGAGCAGTACTTC. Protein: CASSWTGGSYEQYF.

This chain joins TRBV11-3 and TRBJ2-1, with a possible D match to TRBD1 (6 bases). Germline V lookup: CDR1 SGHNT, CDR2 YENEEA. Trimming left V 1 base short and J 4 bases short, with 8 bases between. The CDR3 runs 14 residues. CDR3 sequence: CASSLGGLYNEQFF. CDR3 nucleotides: TGTGCCAGCAGCTTAGGGGGGCTGTACAATGAGCAGTTCTTC.

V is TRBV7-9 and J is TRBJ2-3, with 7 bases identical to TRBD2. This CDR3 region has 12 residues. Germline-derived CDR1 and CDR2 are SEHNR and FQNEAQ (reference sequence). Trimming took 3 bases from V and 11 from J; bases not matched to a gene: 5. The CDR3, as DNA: TGTGCCAGCAGCTTTCCCTCGGGGGGGCAGTATTTT. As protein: CASSFPSGGQYF.

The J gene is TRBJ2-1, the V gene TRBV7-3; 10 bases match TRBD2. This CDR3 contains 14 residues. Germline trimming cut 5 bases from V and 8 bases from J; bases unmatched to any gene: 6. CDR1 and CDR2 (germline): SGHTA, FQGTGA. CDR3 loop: CASSPLAGAHEQFF. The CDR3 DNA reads TGTGCCAGCAGCCCCCTAGCGGGAGCTCATGAGCAGTTCTTC.

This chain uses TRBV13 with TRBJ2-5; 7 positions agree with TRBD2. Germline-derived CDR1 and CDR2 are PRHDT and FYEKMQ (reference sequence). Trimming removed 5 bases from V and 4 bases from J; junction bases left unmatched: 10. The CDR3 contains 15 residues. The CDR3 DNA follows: TGTGCCAGCAGCCCCAGCCCAGGGAGGGGAGAGACCCAGTACTTC. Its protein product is CASSPSPGRGETQYF.